A single sample is the source of the 16 T cell receptor beta chains below, sequenced in a study of early T cells in non-severe SARS-CoV-2 infection. In TCRdb, the 5' RACE reads were re-called with MiXCR into one record per CDR3 protein. The sample records tens of thousands of distinct CDR3 sequences, roughly 6% being singletons. The sequenced sample was whole blood. Receptor source: an adult who was a healthcare worker with PCR-confirmed SARS-CoV-2 infection or an uninfected control (not recorded which).

This clonotype was observed a handful of times. The J gene is TRBJ2-5, the V gene TRBV27; 10 nucleotides align to TRBD1. The length of the CDR3 is 14 residues. V shed 6 bases and J 5 bases; nucleotides not matched to a gene: 6. The germline V gene has CDR1 MNHEY and CDR2 SMNVEV (reference sequence). DNA for the CDR3: TGTGCCAGCAGGGGGACAGGGGATTGGGAGACCCAGTACTTC. It codes for CASRGTGDWETQYF.

This clonotype was observed a handful of times. The V and J genes are TRBV14 and TRBJ2-1; possible D gene TRBD2, 6 bases. The CDR3 extends over 16 amino acids. The germline V and J ends were trimmed by 0 bases and 3 bases, with 12 bases remaining between them. Germline lookup yields CDR1 SGHDN and CDR2 FVKESK. The CDR3 nucleotides read TGTGCCAGCAGCCAAGACTGGAGGGGAGTCTACAATGAGCAGTTCTTC. Protein: CASSQDWRGVYNEQFF.

This chain joins TRBV4-3 and TRBJ2-6; D gene unclear. The CDR3 runs 15 residues. V shed 0 bases and J shed 0 bases, with 3 bases lying between them. Germline V gene data show CDR1 as LGHNA and CDR2 as YSLEER. The CDR3, as DNA: TGCGCCAGCAGCCAAGAAATCTCTGGGGCCAACGTCCTGACTTTC. It yields the protein CASSQEISGANVLTF.

In regard to this clonotype: This may arise from a read error, as a much more abundant clone is one base away. The J gene is TRBJ2-2, the V gene TRBV27; perhaps TRBD2 as D (6 bases). Germline V gene data show CDR1 as MNHEY and CDR2 as SMNVEV (reference sequence). This CDR3 contains 16 residues. Written as DNA, the CDR3 is TGTGCCAGCAGTCCTAACCACTCGGGGAACACCGGGGGGCTGTTTTTT. Protein product: CASSPNHSGNTGGLFF.

Worth noting for this clonotype: Germline and junction disagree at one end, which may indicate a read error. V gene TRBV28 combines with J gene TRBJ1-2; unclear D gene. Germline assignment: CDR1 MDHEN and CDR2 SYDVKM. The CDR3 totals 14 residues. The CDR3 loop is CVSRPSIRTYGYTF. CDR3 coding DNA: TGTGTCAGCAGACCCTCAATAAGAACCTATGGCTACACCTTC.

This clonotype was recorded many times. V is TRBV27 and J is TRBJ1-1; the match to TRBD1 covers 7 bases. The CDR3 has 16 amino acids. CDR1 is MNHEY and CDR2 is SMNVEV in the germline V gene (reference sequence). Trimming cost V 6 bases and J 0 bases; bases outside gene matches: 10. In DNA form, the CDR3 reads TGTGCCAGCAGGCCTGGGACAGCAACGATGAACACTGAAGCTTTCTTT. It is translated as CASRPGTATMNTEAFF.

The sample holds many counts of this clonotype. The V and J genes are TRBV5-1 and TRBJ2-1; 9 bases are shared with TRBD1. The germline V gene has CDR1 SGHRS and CDR2 YFSETQ. The ends lost 3 bases at V and 8 bases at J; junction bases unmatched: 6. This CDR3 spans 14 amino acids. CDR3 bases: TGCGCCAGCAGCTGGGGACAGGGCGCCGATGAGCAGTTCTTC. It specifies CASSWGQGADEQFF.

The genes are TRBV15 and TRBJ2-3; TRBD2 aligns across 7 bases. Trimming cost V 0 bases and J 3 bases; bases outside gene matches: 6. The CDR3 runs 16 residues. Germline loops: CDR1 LNHNV, CDR2 YYDKDF (reference sequence). The CDR3 coding sequence is TGTGCCACCAGCAGAGATTTGGCGGGGGTTACAGATACGCAGTATTTT. Translating it yields CATSRDLAGVTDTQYF.

The rearrangement uses TRBV12-5 and TRBJ2-5; 10 nucleotides agree with TRBD2. Germline CDR1 LGHNT, CDR2 FRNRAP. V was pared by 5 bases and J by 2 bases, with 5 bases of the junction left unmatched. The CDR3 sequence is 15 residues long. CDR3 loop: CASGPGLAVQETQYF. DNA of the CDR3: TGTGCTAGTGGTCCCGGACTAGCGGTGCAAGAGACCCAGTACTTC.

This clonotype has just a few counts. The chain combines TRBV3-1 with TRBJ1-1, with no clear D. CDR1 and CDR2 from the germline V gene are LGHDT and YNNKEL (reference sequence). Trimming left V 1 base short and J 2 bases short, with 11 bases between. The CDR3 runs to 15 residues. CDR3 DNA sequence: TGTGCCAGCAGCCAAGCTGGATTGAGAAACACTGAAGCTTTCTTT. Its translation: CASSQAGLRNTEAFF.

This clonotype was seen a handful of times. The V call is TRBV5-1, the J call TRBJ2-7; D may match TRBD1 or TRBD2 (5 bases each). Germline V lookup: CDR1 SGHRS, CDR2 YFSETQ. Trimming took off 3 bases at V and 0 bases at J, with 13 bases between the two ends. This CDR3 spans 15 amino acids. The CDR3 DNA reads TGCGCCAGCAGCTACGAAATTGGGGGCTCCTACGAGCAGTACTTC. It translates to CASSYEIGGSYEQYF.

The gene calls are TRBV4-3 and TRBJ2-6; possible D gene TRBD2, 6 bases. V lost 1 base to trimming and J lost 1 base, with 8 bases between them. The CDR3 is made up of 16 amino acids. Germline V CDR1 and CDR2: LGHNA, YSLEER. CDR3 sequence reads: CASSQVGGSGANVLTF. CDR3 nucleotide sequence: TGCGCCAGCAGCCAAGTTGGAGGGTCTGGGGCCAACGTCCTGACTTTC.

The chain employs TRBV2 and TRBJ2-7; TRBD1 agrees at 11 bases. With 6 bases clipped from V and 2 bases from J, the junction kept 6 bases outside the gene matches. The CDR3 is made up of 15 amino acids. Germline CDR1 SNHLY, CDR2 FYNNEI. This CDR3 reads CASRPDRGRAYEQYF. CDR3 sequence (DNA): TGTGCCAGCAGGCCGGACAGGGGGCGCGCCTACGAGCAGTACTTC.

This clonotype was counted at least ten times. The chain has TRBV20-1 and TRBJ1-1; D possibly corresponds to TRBD1 (5 bases). The CDR3 totals 15 residues. Germline V gene sequence: CDR1 DFQATT, CDR2 SNEGSKA (reference sequence). V dropped 5 bases and J dropped 1 base, with 17 bases sitting between them. In nucleotides, the CDR3 is TGCAGTGCTCCTCTCGGCCAAGGGACGAACACTGAAGCTTTCTTT. It codes for CSAPLGQGTNTEAFF.

This clonotype has a count of ten or more. The chain uses TRBV6-6 and TRBJ2-2; D tentatively reads TRBD1 or TRBD2 (5 bases each). The germline V and J ends were trimmed by 7 bases and 10 bases, with 22 bases remaining between them. The CDR3 totals 15 residues. Germline CDR1 and CDR2: MNHNY and SVGAGI (reference sequence). CDR3 sequence reads: CASTQPGPKEEELFF. The CDR3 DNA follows: TGTGCCAGCACCCAACCGGGACCCAAGGAAGAGGAGCTGTTTTTT.

This clonotype was seen repeatedly, ten times or more. The J gene is TRBJ2-7, the V gene TRBV3-1; 12 nucleotides align to TRBD2. The germline gives CDR1 LGHDT, CDR2 YNNKEL (reference sequence). CDR3 length: 14 residues. V shed 3 bases, J shed 7 bases, and the junction held 4 bases outside the gene matches. Here the CDR3 reads CASSQTSGGWEQYF. CDR3 in DNA: TGTGCCAGCAGCCAGACTAGCGGGGGCTGGGAGCAGTACTTC.